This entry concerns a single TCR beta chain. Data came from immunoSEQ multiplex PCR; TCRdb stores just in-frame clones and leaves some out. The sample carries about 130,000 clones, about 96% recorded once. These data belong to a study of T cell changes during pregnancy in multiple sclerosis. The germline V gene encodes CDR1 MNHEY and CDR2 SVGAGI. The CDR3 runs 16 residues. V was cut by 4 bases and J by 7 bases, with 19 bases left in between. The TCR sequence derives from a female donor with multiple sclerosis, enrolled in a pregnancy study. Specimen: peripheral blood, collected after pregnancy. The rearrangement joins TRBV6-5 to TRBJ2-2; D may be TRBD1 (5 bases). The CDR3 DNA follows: TGTGCCAGCAGTTTGAAGGGGCGCGATCTGGGCGGGGAGCTGTTTTTT. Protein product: CASSLKGRDLGGELFF.